The 28 T cell receptor beta chains reported below all come from one sample, sequenced in a study of regulatory T cells in long-lasting Graves disease. In building TCR beta libraries, iRepertoire HTBI primers were used together with Arm-PCR of CDR3 regions. Each CDR3 protein gets one entry after TCRdb re-called the multiplex PCR reads with MiXCR. The sample lists 400,000 to 500,000 distinct CDR3 sequences, roughly 20% seen once, with 7.8% in the top ten. As to time point: persistent/refractory GD, antithyroid drugs over 5 years with positive TRAb. The TCR library used RNA extracted from PBMCs. This specimen consisted of peripheral blood mononuclear cells (PBMCs), obtained when the disease was refractory, from a patient treated with antithyroid drugs. These receptors originate from a female donor with Graves disease.

At least ten counts were recorded for this clonotype. The chain is built from TRBV6-1 and TRBJ2-7; perhaps TRBD1 as D (6 bases). Looked up from germline, CDR1 is MNHNS and CDR2 is SASEGT. The germline V and J ends were trimmed by 6 bases and 10 bases, with 13 bases remaining between them. The CDR3 length is 11 residues. The DNA of the CDR3 is TGTGCCAGCAGGAAGGACAGATCTCAGTACTTC. This codes for CASRKDRSQYF.

This rearrangement joins TRBV2 to TRBJ2-2; TRBD2 aligns across 10 bases. Per germline, CDR1 SNHLY and CDR2 FYNNEI. Trimming removed 10 bases from V and 6 bases from J; junction bases left unmatched: 11. The CDR3 has 15 residues. CDR3 sequence reads: CANGAGGPGAGELFF. The CDR3 bases are TGTGCCAACGGAGCGGGAGGGCCTGGAGCCGGGGAGCTGTTTTTT. Together with reference TRBV2 and TRBJ2-2, the CDR3 gives the full variable domain: EPEVTQTPSHQVTQMGQEVILRCVPISNHLYFYWYRQILGQKVEFLVSFYNNEISEKSEIFDDQFSVERPDGSNFTLKIRSTKLEDSAMYFCANGAGGPGAGELFFGEGSRLTVL.

CDR3 loop: CASSAGAMGSPLHF. The CDR3 DNA reads TGTGCCAGCAGCGCAGGGGCCATGGGTTCACCCCTCCACTTT. This chain joins TRBV9 and TRBJ1-6, with D possibly matching TRBD1 (6 bases). This CDR3 contains 14 residues. The germline V gene encodes CDR1 SGDLS and CDR2 YYNGEE. V was clipped by 3 bases and J by 9 bases, with 13 bases between them.

In this sample, this clonotype turned up many times. V is TRBV2 and J is TRBJ2-5; D gene ambiguous. Germline assignment: CDR1 SNHLY and CDR2 FYNNEI. The CDR3 runs to 12 residues. Trimming left V 5 bases short and J 3 bases short, with 7 bases between. The CDR3 here is CASSPSEETQYF. CDR3 nucleotides: TGTGCCAGCAGTCCAAGCGAAGAGACCCAGTACTTC.

The sample holds many counts of this clonotype. The chain is built from TRBV7-9 and TRBJ1-1, with a weak D call TRBD1 (6 bases). Trimming stripped 0 bases from V and 5 bases from J, with 10 bases between. Germline lookup yields CDR1 SEHNR and CDR2 FQNEAQ (reference sequence). The length of the CDR3 is 14 residues. Here the CDR3 DNA reads TGTGCCAGCAGCTTAGCGGGGGCGAGTACTGAAGCTTTCTTT. It codes for CASSLAGASTEAFF.

This clonotype was counted ten times or more. The DNA for the CDR3 is TGCAGTGCTTCGATAGGGAGGGCTACCGGGGAGCTGTTTTTT. Translating gives CSASIGRATGELFF. J is TRBJ2-2 and V is TRBV20-1, with TRBD2 matching over 7 bases. V was pared by 5 bases and J by 5 bases, with 8 bases of the junction left unmatched. Germline loops: CDR1 DFQATT, CDR2 SNEGSKA (reference sequence). CDR3 length: 14 residues.

The J gene is TRBJ2-2, the V gene TRBV5-6, with D perhaps matching TRBD1 (6 bases). Trimming pared 5 bases from V and 7 bases from J, leaving 15 bases between. Germline CDR1 reads SGHDT; CDR2 reads YYEEEE. The CDR3 sequence is 14 residues long. In DNA form, the CDR3 reads TGTGCCAGCAGTTCCGACAGGAGGCACGGGGAGCTGTTTTTT. Its translation is CASSSDRRHGELFF.

This clonotype was seen many times. The V gene is TRBV12-3 or TRBV12-4, the J gene TRBJ2-5, with a tentative D call TRBD1 (6 bases). V shed 6 bases and J shed 2 bases, with 22 bases lying between them. The CDR3 sequence is 17 residues long. The CDR3 sequence is CASSYPMADRSQETQYF. As DNA, the CDR3 is TGTGCCAGCAGCTATCCTATGGCGGACAGAAGTCAAGAGACCCAGTACTTC.

This clonotype was counted many times. Written as DNA, the CDR3 is TGTGCCAGCAGCCAGAGGAGGAGCCAAGCTTTCTTT. The encoded protein is CASSQRRSQAFF. The V and J genes are TRBV28 and TRBJ1-1; D gene ambiguous. Looked up from germline, CDR1 is MDHEN and CDR2 is SYDVKM. This CDR3 region has 12 residues. Trimming shortened V by 6 bases and J by 9 bases, and 14 bases separated the two germline ends.

The V gene is TRBV28, the J gene TRBJ1-5; D ambiguous. The CDR3 is 16 residues long. With 5 bases removed from V and 3 bases from J, the gap between germline ends came to 17 bases. Germline V gene data show CDR1 as MDHEN and CDR2 as SYDVKM. CDR3 loop: CASSPPQTENNQPQHF. In nucleotides, the CDR3 is TGTGCCAGCAGTCCACCACAAACAGAGAACAATCAGCCCCAGCATTTT.

There are a few counts of this clonotype. This rearrangement joins TRBV6-1 to TRBJ2-6, with D uncertain. Trimming took 6 bases from V and 0 from J, leaving 15 bases between them. The CDR3 loop spans 17 amino acids. The germline V gene encodes CDR1 MNHNS and CDR2 SASEGT. The CDR3 here is CASRTTRHPSGANVLTF. Here the CDR3 DNA reads TGTGCCAGCAGGACGACAAGACATCCCTCTGGGGCCAACGTCCTGACTTTC.

The V and J genes are TRBV20-1 and TRBJ2-7; 8 bases match TRBD1. The CDR3 consists of 17 residues. CDR1 and CDR2 from the germline V gene are DFQATT and SNEGSKA (reference sequence). V shed 0 bases and J 6 bases; nucleotides not matched to a gene: 16. In DNA, the CDR3 is TGCAGTGCTAGAGATGGTAATTGGGGGACAGGCGCGCGCGAGCAGTACTTC. As protein: CSARDGNWGTGAREQYF.

This clonotype was detected only a few times. The junction does not match germline at one end; this may be a read error. The V and J genes are TRBV30 and TRBJ2-2; TRBD2 might be the D (5 bases). This CDR3 has 12 amino acids. Germline CDR1 and CDR2: GTSNPN and SVGIG (reference sequence). DNA for the CDR3: TGTGCCTGGAGTGCTAGCACCAGGGAGCTGTTTTTT. Protein: CAWSASTRELFF.

This clonotype was counted at least ten times. This chain connects TRBV7-9 to TRBJ2-7; unclear D gene. CDR3 size: 14 residues. Trimming shortened V by 0 bases and J by 0 bases, and 6 bases separated the two germline ends. Germline V lookup: CDR1 SEHNR, CDR2 FQNEAQ (reference sequence). The CDR3 loop reads CASSLAATSYEQYF. The CDR3 nucleotides read TGTGCCAGCAGCTTAGCGGCCACCTCCTACGAGCAGTACTTC.

This clonotype was counted many times. The chain combines TRBV7-8 with TRBJ2-5; 8 bases are a match to TRBD2. V lost 0 bases, J lost 4 bases, and 7 bases stayed unmatched. CDR3 length equals 16 residues. The germline CDR1 and CDR2 sequences are SGHVS and FQNEAQ. The CDR3: CASSLAGLAGGETQYF. DNA of the CDR3: TGTGCCAGCAGCTTAGCGGGGCTAGCGGGTGGAGAGACCCAGTACTTC.

The sample holds many counts of this clonotype. The CDR3 region has the DNA TGTGCCAGCAGCTTAGTAAAGGGTGGACCCGGGGAGCTGTTTTTT. Its translation: CASSLVKGGPGELFF. The V call is TRBV11-2, the J call TRBJ2-2; D remains ambiguous. Germline lookup yields CDR1 SGHAT and CDR2 FQNNGV. V lost 1 base, J lost 6 bases, and 12 bases lay in between. This CDR3 is built from 15 residues.

The rearrangement uses TRBV15 and TRBJ1-5; D remains unclear. Germline V lookup: CDR1 LNHNV, CDR2 YYDKDF (reference sequence). This CDR3 region has 14 residues. Trimming removed 2 bases from V and 2 bases from J, with 7 bases in between. The CDR3 bases are TGTGCCACCAGCAGACTTATCGGCAATCAGCCCCAGCATTTT. Translation: CATSRLIGNQPQHF.

The chain recombines TRBV27 with TRBJ1-5, with 7 nucleotides matching TRBD1. V shed 5 bases and J 5 bases; nucleotides not matched to a gene: 12. CDR3 length: 16 amino acids. Germline assignment: CDR1 MNHEY and CDR2 SMNVEV (reference sequence). The CDR3: CASSKRQGRGDQPQHF. CDR3 bases: TGTGCCAGCAGTAAACGACAGGGCCGCGGGGATCAGCCCCAGCATTTT.

This clonotype was recorded at least ten times. The chain has TRBV28 and TRBJ2-2; the D is unclear. Germline CDR1 and CDR2: MDHEN and SYDVKM. The CDR3 sequence is 16 residues long. The V and J ends lost 6 bases and 0 bases respectively, with 14 bases between them. The CDR3 loop is CASSTRRTSNTGELFF. The DNA for the CDR3 is TGTGCCAGCAGCACCAGAAGGACCTCGAACACCGGGGAGCTGTTTTTT.

This chain uses TRBV7-2 with TRBJ1-2; D perhaps matches TRBD1 (6 bases). Germline V gives CDR1 SGHTA, CDR2 FQGNSA. CDR3 size: 14 residues. V dropped 3 bases and J dropped 2 bases, with 10 bases sitting between them. CDR3 in amino acids: CASSFKTGNYGYTF. Here the CDR3 DNA reads TGTGCCAGCAGCTTTAAGACAGGAAACTATGGCTACACCTTC.

This clonotype has just a few counts. The chain has TRBV19 and TRBJ2-5; D might be TRBD1 or TRBD2, each matching 5 bases. Germline V CDR1 and CDR2: LNHDA, SQIVND (reference sequence). The CDR3 loop spans 15 amino acids. The V gene lost 6 bases and the J gene lost 3 bases, with 17 bases spanning the gap. CDR3 DNA: TGTGCCAGTAGCGCCTTCCGAGGGGATGAAGAGACCCAGTACTTC. It is translated as CASSAFRGDEETQYF. Complete variable domain (other parts from reference TRBV19 and TRBJ2-5): DGGITQSPKYLFRKEGQNVTLSCEQNLNHDAMYWYRQDPGQGLRLIYYSQIVNDFQKGDIAEGYSVSREKKESFPLTVTSAQKNPTAFYLCASSAFRGDEETQYFGPGTRLLVL.

The table lists this clonotype with a few counts. Since a far larger clone is one base different, this is likely a read error. V gene TRBV7-9 combines with J gene TRBJ1-1, with a tentative D call TRBD1 (5 bases). Germline CDR1 reads SEHNR; CDR2 reads FQNEAQ (reference sequence). The CDR3 loop spans 13 amino acids. The V and J ends lost 5 bases and 1 base respectively, with 8 bases between them. This chain's CDR3 is CASSIDRNTEAFF. The CDR3 DNA reads TGTGCCAGCAGCATAGACAGGAACACTGAAGCTTTCTTT.

CDR3 bases: TGCAGCGTTCGGGGGGGCACAGATACGCAGTATTTT. Translating it yields CSVRGGTDTQYF. The chain recombines TRBV29-1 with TRBJ2-3; TRBD2 matches 7 bases. After removal of 5 bases from V and 1 base from J, the junction contained 0 bases not matched to a gene. The CDR3 is 12 amino acids. The germline gives CDR1 SQVTM, CDR2 ANQGSEA.

J is TRBJ2-1 and V is TRBV20-1; 10 bases line up with TRBD2. In germline, CDR1 is DFQATT, CDR2 SNEGSKA (reference sequence). There are 14 residues in the CDR3. With 4 bases clipped from V and 4 bases from J, the junction kept 4 bases outside the gene matches. CDR3 bases: TGCAGTGCTATTGTACTAGCGGGATACAATGAGCAGTTCTTC. As protein: CSAIVLAGYNEQFF.

This sequence joins TRBV15 and TRBJ2-5; D is ambiguous. Looked up from germline, CDR1 is LNHNV and CDR2 is YYDKDF (reference sequence). V was shortened by 0 bases and J by 2 bases, with 10 bases between the two germline ends. This CDR3 has 15 residues. The DNA of the CDR3 is TGTGCCACCAGCAGAGATCTGGGTCTGCAAGAGACCCAGTACTTC. It codes for CATSRDLGLQETQYF.

The sample holds many counts of this clonotype. The rearrangement joins TRBV2 to TRBJ1-2, with 11 bases matching TRBD1. After removal of 5 bases from V and 4 bases from J, the junction contained 6 bases not matched to a gene. Germline CDR1 is SNHLY and CDR2 is FYNNEI. CDR3 length: 15 amino acids. The CDR3 DNA reads as TGTGCCAGCAGTATAACCGGGACAGGGGGCTATGGCTACACCTTC. It translates to CASSITGTGGYGYTF.

This clonotype was counted ten times or more. V gene TRBV20-1 combines with J gene TRBJ1-1, with D uncertain. CDR1 and CDR2 from the germline V gene are DFQATT and SNEGSKA (reference sequence). The CDR3 runs to 12 residues. The germline V and J ends were trimmed by 6 bases and 1 base, with 9 bases remaining between them. Here the CDR3 reads CSAPGGNTEAFF. In DNA, the CDR3 is TGCAGTGCCCCAGGTGGGAACACTGAAGCTTTCTTT.

The gene calls are TRBV6-5 and TRBJ2-7, with D possibly TRBD1 on 8 matching bases. V lost 4 bases and J 6 bases, leaving 16 bases between the germline ends. Germline CDR1 MNHEY, CDR2 SVGAGI. This CDR3 has 14 residues. The CDR3 DNA reads TGTGCCAGCAGTTTGGACAGGGAGGGGGTCGAGCAGTACTTC. Residues: CASSLDREGVEQYF.